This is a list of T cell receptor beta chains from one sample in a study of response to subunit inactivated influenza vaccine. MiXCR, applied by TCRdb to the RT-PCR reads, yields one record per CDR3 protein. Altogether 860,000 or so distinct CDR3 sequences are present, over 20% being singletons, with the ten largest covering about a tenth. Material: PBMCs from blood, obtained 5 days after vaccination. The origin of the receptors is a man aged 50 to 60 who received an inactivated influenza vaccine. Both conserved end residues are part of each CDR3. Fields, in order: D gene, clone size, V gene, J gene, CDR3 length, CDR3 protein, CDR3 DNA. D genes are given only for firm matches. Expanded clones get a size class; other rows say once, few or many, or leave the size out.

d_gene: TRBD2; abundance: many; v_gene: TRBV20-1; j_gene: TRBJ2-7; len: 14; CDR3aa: CSARRNGRAYEQYF; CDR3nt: TGCAGTGCTAGAAGGAACGGGAGGGCCTACGAGCAGTACTTC
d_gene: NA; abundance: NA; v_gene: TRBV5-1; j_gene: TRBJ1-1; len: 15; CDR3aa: CASSLAAGGFTEAFF; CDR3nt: TGCGCCAGCAGCTTGGCCGCAGGCGGGTTCACTGAAGCTTTCTTT
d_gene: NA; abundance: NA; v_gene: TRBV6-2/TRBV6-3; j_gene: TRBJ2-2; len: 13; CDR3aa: CASSVLEIGELFF; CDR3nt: TGTGCCAGCAGTGTACTTGAAATCGGGGAGCTGTTTTTT
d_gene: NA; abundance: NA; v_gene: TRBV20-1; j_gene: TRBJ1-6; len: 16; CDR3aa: CSARDIVVFYNSPLHF; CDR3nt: TGCAGTGCTAGAGATATTGTGGTGTTCTATAATTCACCCCTCCACTTT
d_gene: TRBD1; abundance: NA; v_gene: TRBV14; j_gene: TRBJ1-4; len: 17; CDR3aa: CASSQETGQVQDEKLFF; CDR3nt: TGTGCCAGCAGCCAGGAGACGGGACAGGTCCAGGATGAAAAACTGTTTTTT
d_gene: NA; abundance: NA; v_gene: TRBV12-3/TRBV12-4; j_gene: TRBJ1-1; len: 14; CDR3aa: CASSPARGRTEAFF; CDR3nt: TGTGCCAGCAGCCCTGCCAGGGGCCGCACTGAAGCTTTCTTT
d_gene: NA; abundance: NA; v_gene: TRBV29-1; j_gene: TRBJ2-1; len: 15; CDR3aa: CSGLGGTIFYNEQFF; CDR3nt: TGCAGCGGATTGGGCGGCACTATTTTTTACAATGAGCAGTTCTTC
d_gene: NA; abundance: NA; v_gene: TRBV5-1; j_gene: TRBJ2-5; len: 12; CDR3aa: CVSSSDQETQYF; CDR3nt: TGCGTCAGCAGCTCTGACCAAGAGACCCAGTACTTC
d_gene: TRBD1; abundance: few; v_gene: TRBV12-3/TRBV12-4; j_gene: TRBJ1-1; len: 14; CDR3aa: CASSLGRGRTEAFF; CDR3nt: TGTGCCAGCAGTTTGGGCAGGGGGCGGACTGAAGCTTTCTTT
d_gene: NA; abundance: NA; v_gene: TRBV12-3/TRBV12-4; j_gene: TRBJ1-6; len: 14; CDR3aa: CASTEAGIGSPLHF; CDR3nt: TGTGCCAGCACCGAGGCGGGGATAGGTTCACCCCTCCACTTT
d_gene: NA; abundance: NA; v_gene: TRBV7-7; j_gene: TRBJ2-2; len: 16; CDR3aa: CASSPTWGWGTGELFF; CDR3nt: TGTGCCAGCAGCCCTACATGGGGTTGGGGCACCGGGGAGCTGTTTTTT
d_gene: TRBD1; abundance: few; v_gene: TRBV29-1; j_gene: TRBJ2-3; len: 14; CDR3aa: CSVGGGQGADTQYF; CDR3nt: TGCAGCGTTGGGGGAGGACAGGGTGCAGATACGCAGTATTTT
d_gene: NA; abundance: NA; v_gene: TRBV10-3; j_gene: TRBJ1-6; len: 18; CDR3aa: CAISESVYTSPYNSPLHF; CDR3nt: TGTGCCATCAGTGAGTCGGTTTATACTAGCCCCTATAATTCACCCCTCCACTTT
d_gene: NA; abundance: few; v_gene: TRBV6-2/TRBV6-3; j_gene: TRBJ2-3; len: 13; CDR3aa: CASSYSPWDTQYF; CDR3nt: TGTGCCAGCAGTTACTCGCCGTGGGATACGCAGTATTTT
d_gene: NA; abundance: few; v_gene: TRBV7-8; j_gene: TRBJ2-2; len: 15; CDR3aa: CASSEGHPNTGELFF; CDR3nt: TGTGCCAGCAGCGAGGGGCACCCGAACACCGGGGAGCTGTTTTTT
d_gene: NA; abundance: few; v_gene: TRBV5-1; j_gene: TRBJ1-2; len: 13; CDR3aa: CASSATGSYGYTF; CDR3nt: TGCGCCAGCAGCGCCACAGGGTCCTATGGCTACACCTTC
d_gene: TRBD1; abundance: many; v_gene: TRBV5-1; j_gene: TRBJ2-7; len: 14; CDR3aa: CASSPGQGAYEQYF; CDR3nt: TGTGCCAGCAGCCCCGGACAGGGTGCCTACGAGCAGTACTTC
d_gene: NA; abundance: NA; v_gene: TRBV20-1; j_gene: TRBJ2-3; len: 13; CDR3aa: CSASKGLTDTQYF; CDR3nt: TGCAGTGCTAGTAAAGGTCTCACAGATACGCAGTATTTT
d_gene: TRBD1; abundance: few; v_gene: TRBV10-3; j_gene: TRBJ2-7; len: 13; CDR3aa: CAISAGTAYEQYF; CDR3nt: TGTGCCATCAGCGCCGGGACAGCCTACGAGCAGTACTTC
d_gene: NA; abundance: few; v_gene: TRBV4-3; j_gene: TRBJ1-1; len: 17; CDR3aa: CASSQEIGGARSTEAFF; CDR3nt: TGCGCCAGCAGCCAAGAAATAGGGGGGGCCAGATCCACTGAAGCTTTCTTT
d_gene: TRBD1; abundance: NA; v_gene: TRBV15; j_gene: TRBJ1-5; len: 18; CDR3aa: CATSRDLGQGMSNQPQHF; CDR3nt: TGTGCCACCAGCAGAGATCTGGGACAGGGAATGAGCAATCAGCCCCAGCATTTT
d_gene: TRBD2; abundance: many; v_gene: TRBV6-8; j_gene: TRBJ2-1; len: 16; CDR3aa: CASSNRLAGGYNEQFF; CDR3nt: TGTGCCAGCAGTAACCGACTAGCGGGGGGCTACAATGAGCAGTTCTTC
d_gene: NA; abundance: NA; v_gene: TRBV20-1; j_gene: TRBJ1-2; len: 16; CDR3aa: CSARDRRFGRNYGYTF; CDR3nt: TGCAGTGCTAGAGACCGAAGGTTTGGTCGTAACTATGGCTACACCTTC
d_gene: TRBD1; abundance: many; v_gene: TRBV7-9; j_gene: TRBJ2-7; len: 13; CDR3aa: CASSPGTGYEQYF; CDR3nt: TGTGCCAGCAGCCCAGGGACAGGCTACGAGCAGTACTTC
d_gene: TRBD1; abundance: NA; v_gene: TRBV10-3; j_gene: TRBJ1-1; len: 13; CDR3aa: CAITRGENTEAFF; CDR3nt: TGTGCCATCACCAGGGGGGAGAACACTGAAGCTTTCTTT
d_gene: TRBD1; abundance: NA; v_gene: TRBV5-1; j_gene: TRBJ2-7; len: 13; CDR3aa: CASSLADRGEQYF; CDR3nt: TGCGCCAGCAGCTTGGCGGACAGGGGCGAGCAGTACTTC
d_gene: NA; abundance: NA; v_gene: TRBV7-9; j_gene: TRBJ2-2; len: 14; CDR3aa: CASRGNPNTGELFF; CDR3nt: TGTGCCAGCAGGGGGAACCCGAACACCGGGGAGCTGTTTTTT
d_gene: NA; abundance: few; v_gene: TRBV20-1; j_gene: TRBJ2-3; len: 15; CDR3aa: CSARFLAASTDTQYF; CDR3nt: TGCAGTGCTAGGTTCTTGGCGGCTAGCACAGATACGCAGTATTTT
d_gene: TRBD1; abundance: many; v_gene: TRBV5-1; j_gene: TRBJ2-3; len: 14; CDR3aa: CASSFRQGADTQYF; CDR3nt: TGCGCCAGCAGCTTCAGACAGGGGGCAGATACGCAGTATTTT
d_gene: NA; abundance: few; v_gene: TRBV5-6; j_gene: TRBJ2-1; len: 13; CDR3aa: CASSLALRQEQFF; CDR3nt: TGTGCCAGCAGCTTGGCCCTACGCCAGGAGCAGTTCTTC
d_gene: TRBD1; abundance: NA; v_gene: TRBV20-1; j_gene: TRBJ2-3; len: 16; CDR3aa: CSARDRKAGGADTQYF; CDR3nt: TGCAGTGCTAGAGATCGAAAGGCAGGGGGTGCAGATACGCAGTATTTT
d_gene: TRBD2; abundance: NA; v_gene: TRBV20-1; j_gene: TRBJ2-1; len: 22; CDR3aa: CSARDQAAIAGTLGSSYNEQFF; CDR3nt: TGCAGTGCTAGAGACCAGGCCGCAATAGCGGGAACCCTAGGAAGCTCCTACAATGAGCAGTTCTTC
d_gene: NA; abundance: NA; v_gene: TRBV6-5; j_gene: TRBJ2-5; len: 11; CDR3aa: CATTAGETQYF; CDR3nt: TGTGCCACCACTGCCGGCGAGACCCAGTACTTC
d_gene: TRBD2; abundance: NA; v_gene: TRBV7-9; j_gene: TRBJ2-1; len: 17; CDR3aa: CASSVPFSGRASDEQFF; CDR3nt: TGTGCCAGCAGCGTACCCTTTAGCGGGAGGGCCTCCGATGAGCAGTTCTTC
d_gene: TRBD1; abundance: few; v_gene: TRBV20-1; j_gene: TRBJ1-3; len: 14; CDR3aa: CSARVGDSRNTIYF; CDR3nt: TGCAGTGCTAGAGTAGGGGACAGCCGAAACACCATATATTTT
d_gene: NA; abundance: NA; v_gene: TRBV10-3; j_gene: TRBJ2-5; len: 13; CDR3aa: CAITEGKGETQYF; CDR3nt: TGTGCCATCACGGAGGGCAAAGGAGAGACCCAGTACTTC
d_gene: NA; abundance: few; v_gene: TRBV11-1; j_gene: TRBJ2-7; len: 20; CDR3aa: CASSLVGGETGGRPIYEQYF; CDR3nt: TGTGCCAGCAGCTTGGTAGGGGGCGAAACTGGCGGGAGACCTATTTACGAGCAGTACTTC
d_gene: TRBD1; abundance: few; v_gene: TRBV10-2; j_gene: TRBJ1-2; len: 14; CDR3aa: CAGKGSGTGSGYTF; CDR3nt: TGCGCCGGAAAGGGCTCCGGGACAGGATCTGGCTACACCTTC
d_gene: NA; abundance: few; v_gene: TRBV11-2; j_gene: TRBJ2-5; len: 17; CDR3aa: CASSLDRGSIVQETQYF; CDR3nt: TGTGCCAGCAGCTTAGATCGGGGCAGCATAGTCCAAGAGACCCAGTACTTC